Shown below are 8 T cell receptor beta chains from a single sample sequenced in a study of cytomegalovirus exposure and HLA in healthy donors. With 60 Vbeta and 13 Jbeta primers, the PCR was carried out. Libraries were prepared by immunoSEQ multiplex PCR; TCRdb keeps only in-frame clonotypes and omits some of them. This sample has 150,000 to 200,000 clones, with around 84% found just once. The material sequenced was PBMCs. The receptor source for this set is a young woman in good health and CMV-seronegative.

This clone was seen a single time. The gene calls are TRBV4-1 and TRBJ2-2; maybe TRBD1 (6 bases). Germline V lookup: CDR1 MGHRA, CDR2 YSYEKL. There are 14 residues in the CDR3. Trimming shortened V by 3 bases and J by 6 bases, and 11 bases separated the two germline ends. The CDR3 sequence: CASSQEQGSGELFF. The CDR3 DNA reads TGCGCCAGCAGCCAGGAACAGGGCTCCGGGGAGCTGTTTTTT.

The chain has TRBV6-1 and TRBJ1-2; 7 bases line up with TRBD1. Looked up from germline, CDR1 is MNHNS and CDR2 is SASEGT. The CDR3 is made up of 17 amino acids. V trimming: 4 bases; J trimming: 0 bases; junction bases outside the gene matches: 11. The CDR3 region is CASSGNRDRGANYGYTF. The CDR3 DNA reads as TGTGCCAGCAGTGGAAACCGGGACAGAGGTGCTAACTATGGCTACACCTTC.

For the CDR3, the DNA is TGTGCCAGCGCTGGGAGGGCTCTGAACACTGAAGCTTTCTTT. Encoded protein: CASAGRALNTEAFF. The rearrangement joins TRBV28 to TRBJ1-1; unclear D gene. The CDR3 extends over 14 amino acids. CDR1 MDHEN and CDR2 SYDVKM come from the germline V gene. With 8 bases removed from V and 0 bases from J, the gap between germline ends came to 13 bases.

This clone appeared a single time. V is TRBV2 and J is TRBJ1-2; D gene ambiguous. This CDR3 has 13 amino acids. The V and J ends lost 2 bases and 1 base respectively, with 5 bases between them. CDR1 and CDR2 (germline): SNHLY, FYNNEI. In DNA, the CDR3 is TGTGCCAGCAGTGAACAGGTTAACTATGGCTACACCTTC. It encodes CASSEQVNYGYTF.

The V gene is TRBV29-1, the J gene TRBJ2-7; 9 bases line up with TRBD1. Per germline, CDR1 SQVTM and CDR2 ANQGSEA. This CDR3 is 15 amino acids long. V was clipped by 5 bases and J by 4 bases; unmatched bases: 12. The DNA for the CDR3 is TGCAGCGTTACAACGACCGGGACAGGGCTTTACGAGCAGTACTTC. Translation gives CSVTTTGTGLYEQYF.

This chain links TRBV19 with TRBJ2-2, with D tentatively TRBD2 (5 bases). The germline V gene encodes CDR1 LNHDA and CDR2 SQIVND (reference sequence). CDR3 length: 13 residues. V lost 7 bases, J lost 6 bases, and 12 bases lay in between. CDR3 sequence: CASNAGLSGELFF. CDR3 DNA: TGTGCCAGTAACGCGGGCCTCTCCGGGGAGCTGTTTTTT.

The rearrangement joins TRBV4-1 to TRBJ2-5; 9 bases are a match to TRBD2. V was clipped by 4 bases and J by 0 bases; unmatched bases: 0. This CDR3 region has 14 residues. Germline V gene sequence: CDR1 MGHRA, CDR2 YSYEKL. This chain's CDR3 is CASSRTSDQETQYF. Here the CDR3 DNA reads TGCGCCAGCAGCCGGACTAGCGACCAAGAGACCCAGTACTTC.

The chain recombines TRBV4-2 with TRBJ2-2; D perhaps matches TRBD2 (5 bases). Trimming left V 1 base short and J 7 bases short, with 10 bases between. The CDR3 has 14 amino acids. Germline CDR1 is LGHNA and CDR2 is YNFKEQ. CDR3 bases: TGTGCCAGCAGCCAAGGACGGGCGGGCGGGGAGCTGTTTTTT. Translation: CASSQGRAGGELFF.